This TCR beta chain was found in a study of blood T cell repertoires in COVID-19. Study at large: Sites in the United States, Italy and Spain provided acute and convalescent COVID-19 samples.

Germline trimming cut 5 bases from V and 2 bases from J; bases unmatched to any gene: 4. Germline V CDR1 and CDR2: SGHAT, FQNNGV. The CDR3 is 15 amino acids. TCRdb's table, derived via immunoSEQ multiplex PCR, lists solely in-frame clones and lacks some. This table holds about 76,000 clones, 87% found once. This receptor was taken from a woman older than 75 with active or convalescent COVID-19. The chain combines TRBV11-2 with TRBJ2-5; 11 bases align to TRBD2. Material: peripheral blood. CDR3 in DNA: TGTGCCAGCAGCGTCACTAGCGGGGGACAAGAGACCCAGTACTTC. This translates into CASSVTSGGQETQYF.